The clone carrying this T cell receptor beta chain was seen only once. CDR3 length: 15 amino acids. Germline CDR1 and CDR2: MGHRA and YSYEKL. Losses at the gene ends were 0 bases for V and 2 bases for J; bases not matched to a gene: 4. This record comes from a study of cytomegalovirus exposure and HLA in healthy donors. Researchers ran the PCR with 60 Vbeta and 13 Jbeta primers. The repertoire was sequenced with immunoSEQ multiplex PCR; TCRdb's copy has only in-frame clones and lacks some. The table shows under 150,000 clones, with around 70% occurring only once. The chain links TRBV4-1 to TRBJ2-7; TRBD1 aligns across 7 bases. The sequenced material came from PBMCs. This clonotype was obtained from a woman between 55 and 75 years old in good health and CMV-seropositive. The CDR3 DNA sequence: TGCGCCAGCAGCCAAGAGGGGCAGGGGGCCTACGAGCAGTACTTC. It yields the protein CASSQEGQGAYEQYF.